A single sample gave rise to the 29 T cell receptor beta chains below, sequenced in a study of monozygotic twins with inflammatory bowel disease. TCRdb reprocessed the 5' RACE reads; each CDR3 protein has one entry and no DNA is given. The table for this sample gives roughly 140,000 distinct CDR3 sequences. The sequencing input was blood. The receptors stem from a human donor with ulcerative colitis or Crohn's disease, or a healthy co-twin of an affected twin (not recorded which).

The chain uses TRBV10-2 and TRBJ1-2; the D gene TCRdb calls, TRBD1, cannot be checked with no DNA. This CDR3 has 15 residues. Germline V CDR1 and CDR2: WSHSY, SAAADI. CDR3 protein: CASNPGQGAHYGYTF.

This chain's CDR3 is CASSPRGGQGSYEQYF. This chain uses TRBV12-3 or TRBV12-4 with TRBJ2-7; absent DNA, TCRdb's TRBD1 call cannot be checked. The CDR3 consists of 16 residues.

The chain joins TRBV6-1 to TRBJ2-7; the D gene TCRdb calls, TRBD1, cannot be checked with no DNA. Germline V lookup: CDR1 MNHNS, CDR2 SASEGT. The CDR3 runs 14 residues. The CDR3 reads CASRWGTGSYEQYF.

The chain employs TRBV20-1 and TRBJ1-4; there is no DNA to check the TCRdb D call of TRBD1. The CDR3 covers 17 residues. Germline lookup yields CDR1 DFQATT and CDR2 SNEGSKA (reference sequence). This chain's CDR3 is CSARAPITGGGIEKLFF.

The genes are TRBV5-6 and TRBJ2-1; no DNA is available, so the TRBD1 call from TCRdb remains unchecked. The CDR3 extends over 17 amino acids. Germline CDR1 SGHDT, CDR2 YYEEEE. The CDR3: CASSFGPSAGGGNEQFF.

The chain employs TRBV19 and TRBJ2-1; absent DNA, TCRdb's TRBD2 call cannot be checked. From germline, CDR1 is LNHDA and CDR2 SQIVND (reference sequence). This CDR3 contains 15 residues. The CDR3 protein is CASRRGGGPHNEQFF. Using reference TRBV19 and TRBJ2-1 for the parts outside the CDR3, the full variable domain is DGGITQSPKYLFRKEGQNVTLSCEQNLNHDAMYWYRQDPGQGLRLIYYSQIVNDFQKGDIAEGYSVSREKKESFPLTVTSAQKNPTAFYLCASRRGGGPHNEQFFGPGTRLTVL.

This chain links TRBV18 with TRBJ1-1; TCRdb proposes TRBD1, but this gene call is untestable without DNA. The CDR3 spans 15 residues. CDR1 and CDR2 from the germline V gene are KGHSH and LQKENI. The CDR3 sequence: CASSPTTGQNTEAFF.

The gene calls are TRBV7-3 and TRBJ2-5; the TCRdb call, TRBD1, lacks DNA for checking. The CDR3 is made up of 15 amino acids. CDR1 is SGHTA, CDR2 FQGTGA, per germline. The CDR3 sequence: CASSITGASQETQYF.

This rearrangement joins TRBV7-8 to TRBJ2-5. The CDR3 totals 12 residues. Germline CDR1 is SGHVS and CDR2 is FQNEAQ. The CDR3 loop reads CASSFTRETQYF.

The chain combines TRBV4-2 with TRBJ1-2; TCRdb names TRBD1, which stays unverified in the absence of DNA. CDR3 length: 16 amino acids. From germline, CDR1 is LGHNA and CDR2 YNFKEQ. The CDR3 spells CASSQPQVPGDYGYTF.

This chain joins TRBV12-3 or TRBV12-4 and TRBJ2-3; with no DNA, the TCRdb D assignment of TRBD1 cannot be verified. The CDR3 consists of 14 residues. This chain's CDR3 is CASSFVLLTDTQYF.

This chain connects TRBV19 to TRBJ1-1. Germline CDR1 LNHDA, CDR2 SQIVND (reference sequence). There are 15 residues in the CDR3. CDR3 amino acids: CASSKSLQMNTEAFF.

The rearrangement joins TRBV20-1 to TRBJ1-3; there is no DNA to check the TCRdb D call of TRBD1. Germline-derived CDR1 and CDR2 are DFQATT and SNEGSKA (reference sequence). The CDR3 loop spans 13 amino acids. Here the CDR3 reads CSASQGPGNTIYF.

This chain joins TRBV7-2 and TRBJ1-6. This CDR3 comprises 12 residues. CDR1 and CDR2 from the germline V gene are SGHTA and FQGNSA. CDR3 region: CASGGRNSPLHF.

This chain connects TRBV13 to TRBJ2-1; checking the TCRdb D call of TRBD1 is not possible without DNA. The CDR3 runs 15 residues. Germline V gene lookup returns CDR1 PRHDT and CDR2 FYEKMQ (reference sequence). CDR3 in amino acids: CASSYRLGGHNEQFF.

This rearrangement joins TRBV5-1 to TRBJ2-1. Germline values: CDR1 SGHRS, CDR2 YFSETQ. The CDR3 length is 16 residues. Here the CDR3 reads CASSLVVRGPYNEQFF.

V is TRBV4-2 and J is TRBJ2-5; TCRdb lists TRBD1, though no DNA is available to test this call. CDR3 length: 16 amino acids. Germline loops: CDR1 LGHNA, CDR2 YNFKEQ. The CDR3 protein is CASSQDLAGTAETQYF.

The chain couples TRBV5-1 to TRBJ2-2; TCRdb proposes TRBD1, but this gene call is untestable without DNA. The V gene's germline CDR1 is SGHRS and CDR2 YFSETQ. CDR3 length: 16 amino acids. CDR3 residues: CASSLVGQANTGELFF.

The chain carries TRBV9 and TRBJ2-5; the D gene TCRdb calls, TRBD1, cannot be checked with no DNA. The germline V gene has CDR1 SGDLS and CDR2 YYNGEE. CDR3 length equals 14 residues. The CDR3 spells CASSGGQAEETQYF. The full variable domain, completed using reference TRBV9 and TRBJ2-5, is DSGVTQTPKHLITATGQRVTLRCSPRSGDLSVYWYQQSLDQGLQFLIQYYNGEERAKGNILERFSAQQFPDLHSELNLSSLELGDSALYFCASSGGQAEETQYFGPGTRLLVL.

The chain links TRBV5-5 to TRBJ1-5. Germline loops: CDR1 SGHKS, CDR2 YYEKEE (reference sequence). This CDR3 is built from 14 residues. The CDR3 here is CASSSLQSGQPQHF. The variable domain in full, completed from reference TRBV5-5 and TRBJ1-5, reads DAGVTQSPTHLIKTRGQQVTLRCSPISGHKSVSWYQQVLGQGPQFIFQYYEKEERGRGNFPDRFSARQFPNYSSELNVNALLLGDSALYLCASSSLQSGQPQHFGDGTRLSIL.

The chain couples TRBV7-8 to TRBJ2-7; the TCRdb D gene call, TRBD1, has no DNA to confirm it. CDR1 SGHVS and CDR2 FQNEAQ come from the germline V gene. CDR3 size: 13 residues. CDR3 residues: CASSLEGAVEQYF.

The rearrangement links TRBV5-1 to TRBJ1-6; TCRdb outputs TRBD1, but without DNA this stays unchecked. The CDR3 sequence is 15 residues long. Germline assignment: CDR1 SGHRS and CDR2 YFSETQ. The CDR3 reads CASSTQGDENSPLHF.

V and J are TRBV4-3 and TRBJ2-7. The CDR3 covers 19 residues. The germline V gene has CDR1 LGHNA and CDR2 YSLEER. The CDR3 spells CASSQEIALPGRISYEQYF.

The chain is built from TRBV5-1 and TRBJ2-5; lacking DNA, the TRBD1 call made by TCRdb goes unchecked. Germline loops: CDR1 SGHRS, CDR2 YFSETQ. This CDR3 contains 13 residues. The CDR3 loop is CASSFPGRETQYF. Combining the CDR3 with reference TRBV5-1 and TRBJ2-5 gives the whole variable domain KAGVTQTPRYLIKTRGQQVTLSCSPISGHRSVSWYQQTPGQGLQFLFEYFSETQRNKGNFPGRFSGRQFSNSRSEMNVSTLELGDSALYLCASSFPGRETQYFGPGTRLLVL.

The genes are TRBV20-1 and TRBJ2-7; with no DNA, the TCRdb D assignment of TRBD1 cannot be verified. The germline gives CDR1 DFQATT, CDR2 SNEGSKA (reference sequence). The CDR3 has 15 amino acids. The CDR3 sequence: CSARLIDRLIYEQYF.

The CDR3 protein is CSARAGPVGYEQYF. The rearrangement links TRBV20-1 to TRBJ2-7; TCRdb's D gene call, TRBD2, goes unchecked for lack of DNA. This CDR3 comprises 14 residues. The V gene's germline CDR1 is DFQATT and CDR2 SNEGSKA (reference sequence).

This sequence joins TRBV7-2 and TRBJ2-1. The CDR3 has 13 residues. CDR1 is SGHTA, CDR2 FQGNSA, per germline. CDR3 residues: CASSPNSYNEQFF.

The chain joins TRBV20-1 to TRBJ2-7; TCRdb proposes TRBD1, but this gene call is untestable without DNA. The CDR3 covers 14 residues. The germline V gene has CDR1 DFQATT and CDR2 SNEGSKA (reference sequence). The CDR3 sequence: CSAFHRGLSYEQYF.

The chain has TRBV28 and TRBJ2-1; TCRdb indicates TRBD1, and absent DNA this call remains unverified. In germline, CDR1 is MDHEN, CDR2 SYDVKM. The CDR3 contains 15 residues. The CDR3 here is CASSPDRGLDNEQFF.